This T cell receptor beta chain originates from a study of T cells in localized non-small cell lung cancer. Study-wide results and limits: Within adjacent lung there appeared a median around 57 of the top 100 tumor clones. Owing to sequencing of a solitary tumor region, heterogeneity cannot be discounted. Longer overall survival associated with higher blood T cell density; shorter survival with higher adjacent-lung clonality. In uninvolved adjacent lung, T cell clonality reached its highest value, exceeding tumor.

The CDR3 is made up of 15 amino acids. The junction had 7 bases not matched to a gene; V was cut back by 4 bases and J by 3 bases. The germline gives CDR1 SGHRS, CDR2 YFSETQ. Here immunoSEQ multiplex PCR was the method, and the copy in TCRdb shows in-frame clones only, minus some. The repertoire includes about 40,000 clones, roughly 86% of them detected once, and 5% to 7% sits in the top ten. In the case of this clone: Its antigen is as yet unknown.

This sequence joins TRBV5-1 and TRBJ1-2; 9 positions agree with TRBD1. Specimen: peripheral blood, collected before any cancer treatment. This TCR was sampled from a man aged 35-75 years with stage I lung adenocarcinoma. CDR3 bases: TGCGCCAGCAGCCCAAGCCGACAGGGGGACTATGGCTACACCTTC. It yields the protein CASSPSRQGDYGYTF.